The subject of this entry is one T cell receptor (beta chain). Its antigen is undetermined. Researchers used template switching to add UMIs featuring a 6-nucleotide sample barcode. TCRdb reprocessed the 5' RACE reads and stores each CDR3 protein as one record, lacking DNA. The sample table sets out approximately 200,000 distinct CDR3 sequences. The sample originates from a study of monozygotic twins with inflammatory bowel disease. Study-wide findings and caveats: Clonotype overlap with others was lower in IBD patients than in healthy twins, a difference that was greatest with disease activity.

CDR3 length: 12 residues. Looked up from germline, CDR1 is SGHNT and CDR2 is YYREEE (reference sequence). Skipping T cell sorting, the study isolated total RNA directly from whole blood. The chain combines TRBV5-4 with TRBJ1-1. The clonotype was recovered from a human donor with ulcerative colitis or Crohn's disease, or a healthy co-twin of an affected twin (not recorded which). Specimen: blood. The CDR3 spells CASSLEGREAFF.